The rows below give T cell receptor beta chains drawn from one sample of a study of radiotherapy plus CTLA-4 blockade in lung cancer. Here immunoSEQ multiplex PCR was the method, and the copy in TCRdb shows in-frame clones only, minus some. The sample lists 90,000 or so clones; 75% to 90% were seen once. The sample here was peripheral blood, taken from a patient treated with radiotherapy plus ipilimumab. These receptor sequences come from a human donor with non-small cell lung cancer who had a partial response to radiotherapy plus ipilimumab. The CDR3 runs from the conserved cysteine through the conserved F or W. A D gene is named only where the DNA matches it firmly. Clone size is not always given. Where it is, it says once, few, many or a class for expanded clones.

j_call clone_size v_call d_call cdr3_aa cdr3_nt
TRBJ2-3 - TRBV28 TRBD2 CAGSSGNTDTQYF TGTGCCGGTTCTAGCGGGAACACAGATACGCAGTATTTT
TRBJ1-2 - TRBV2 TRBD1 CASTKRTGEGGYTF TGTGCCAGCACGAAGAGGACAGGGGAAGGTGGCTACACCTTC
TRBJ1-1 - TRBV28 - CASSPPGSGYTETFF TGTGCCAGCAGTCCGCCGGGCTCGGGGTACACTGAAACTTTCTTT
TRBJ2-1 - TRBV7-2 TRBD1 CASSLGQGAYNEQFF TGTGCCAGCAGCTTGGGACAGGGTGCTTACAATGAGCAGTTCTTC
TRBJ2-1 - TRBV6-1 TRBD2 CASRQDGTTPHEQFF TGTGCCAGCAGGCAAGACGGGACTACCCCTCATGAGCAGTTCTTC
TRBJ1-1 - TRBV6-1 TRBD1 CASSDRGRTEAFF TGTGCCAGCAGTGACAGGGGGCGAACTGAAGCTTTCTTT
TRBJ2-4 - TRBV7-2 - CASSLLNIQYF TGTGCCAGCAGCCTTTTAAACATTCAGTACTTC
TRBJ2-3 - TRBV18 TRBD2 CASSRRTRSSDTQYF TGTGCCAGCTCACGACGGACTAGAAGTTCAGATACGCAGTATTTT
TRBJ1-2 - TRBV5-6 TRBD1 CASSLSGQGNYGYTF TGTGCCAGCAGCTTATCGGGACAGGGGAACTATGGCTACACCTTC
TRBJ1-2 - TRBV6-5 - CASIPRGGRLSGYTF TGTGCCAGCATCCCCCGGGGTGGGAGACTAAGTGGCTACACCTTC
TRBJ2-2 - TRBV12-5 TRBD2 CASGLGASGNTGELFF TGTGCTAGTGGTTTAGGGGCTAGCGGTAACACCGGGGAGCTGTTTTTT
TRBJ2-2 - TRBV7-9 - CASSWGDANTGELFF TGTGCCAGCAGCTGGGGAGACGCGAACACCGGGGAGCTGTTTTTT
TRBJ1-2 few TRBV6-6 - CASSFPWRGAFGYTF TGTGCCAGCAGTTTCCCCTGGCGGGGGGCATTTGGCTACACCTTC
TRBJ2-7 - TRBV15 - CATSRGDGTSEQYF TGTGCCACCAGCAGAGGGGACGGGACAAGCGAGCAGTACTTC
TRBJ2-5 - TRBV7-6 - CASSAGPRETQYF TGTGCCAGCAGCGCGGGCCCAAGGGAGACCCAGTACTTC